One and the same sample provided the 26 T cell receptor beta chains below, sequenced in a study of memory CD4+ T cells and cytomegalovirus serostatus. Single viable CD3+CD4+CD8-CD45RO+ cells were sorted as the memory CD4+ T cells. Sequencing used immunoSEQ multiplex PCR; TCRdb keeps in-frame clones, though not all of them. Of approximately 53,000 clones detected, around 80% appear once; the ten largest clones hold around 0.61%. Sequenced sample: memory CD4+ T cells from blood. Every receptor here comes from an adult in good health and CMV-seronegative.

The V and J genes are TRBV15 and TRBJ1-5, with 7 bases fitting TRBD1. Germline CDR1 and CDR2: LNHNV and YYDKDF (reference sequence). Losses at the gene ends were 1 base for V and 7 bases for J; bases not matched to a gene: 7. The CDR3 covers 15 residues. Written as DNA, the CDR3 is TGTGCCACCAGCAGAGCCAGGGGGATAGAACAGCCCCAGCATTTT. Its translation is CATSRARGIEQPQHF.

This clone was seen a handful of times. The rearrangement links TRBV2 to TRBJ1-5, with 12 bases aligning to TRBD1. Trimming cost V 1 base and J 6 bases; bases outside gene matches: 7. Germline CDR1 and CDR2: SNHLY and FYNNEI. The CDR3 is 17 residues long. CDR3 sequence reads: CASSEVGQGAIGQPQHF. Here the CDR3 DNA reads TGTGCCAGCAGTGAAGTGGGACAGGGGGCGATTGGTCAGCCCCAGCATTTT.

The chain employs TRBV18 and TRBJ1-2; the D is unclear. This CDR3 has 13 residues. Trimming pared 3 bases from V and 8 bases from J, leaving 13 bases between. Germline V gene lookup returns CDR1 KGHSH and CDR2 LQKENI. The CDR3 coding sequence is TGTGCCAGCTCACCCCAGGAGTTGGAGGGCTACACCTTC. Translation: CASSPQELEGYTF.

The genes are TRBV28 and TRBJ1-1, with 8 positions matching TRBD1. The CDR3 is made up of 16 amino acids. J was trimmed by 4 bases and V by 3 bases; bases with no gene match: 10. Germline V CDR1 and CDR2: MDHEN, SYDVKM. CDR3 region: CASSLQGALGVTEAFF. The CDR3 DNA reads TGTGCCAGCAGTTTGCAGGGGGCGCTGGGAGTCACTGAAGCTTTCTTT.

The chain is built from TRBV5-4 and TRBJ1-1; no clear D gene. V lost 0 bases and J lost 1, with 7 bases in between. Germline V CDR1 and CDR2: SGHNT, YYREEE (reference sequence). The CDR3 has 14 residues. Written as DNA, the CDR3 is TGTGCCAGCAGCTTGGCCTGGGCGAACACTGAAGCTTTCTTT. This gives the protein CASSLAWANTEAFF.

V and J are TRBV18 and TRBJ2-7; a weak D match, TRBD1 (5 bases). The CDR3 runs 13 residues. The germline V gene has CDR1 KGHSH and CDR2 LQKENI. The V and J ends lost 3 bases and 7 bases respectively, with 13 bases between them. The DNA for the CDR3 is TGTGCCAGCTCACCCGACAGCCTGGGGGAGCAGTACTTC. Amino acids: CASSPDSLGEQYF. Full variable domain (remainder filled in from reference TRBV18 and TRBJ2-7): NAGVMQNPRHLVRRRGQEARLRCSPMKGHSHVYWYRQLPEEGLKFMVYLQKENIIDESGMPKERFSAEFPKEGPSILRIQQVVRGDSAAYFCASSPDSLGEQYFGPGTRLTVT.

The rearrangement joins TRBV7-9 to TRBJ1-1; TRBD1 matches at 7 bases. With V trimmed by 5 bases and J by 1 base, 7 bases remained unmatched. CDR1 and CDR2 (germline): SEHNR, FQNEAQ (reference sequence). The CDR3 has 15 amino acids. The CDR3 region has the DNA TGTGCCAGCAGCCCGACAGGGAGGGAGAACACTGAAGCTTTCTTT. Translation gives CASSPTGRENTEAFF.

This chain connects TRBV4-2 to TRBJ2-7; possible D gene TRBD1, 5 bases. The ends were cut back, 1 base at V and 3 bases at J, with 10 bases in the middle. Germline-derived CDR1 and CDR2 are LGHNA and YNFKEQ. The CDR3 runs to 14 residues. CDR3 sequence reads: CASSQGEGVYEQYF. CDR3 DNA: TGTGCCAGCAGCCAAGGAGAAGGGGTCTACGAGCAGTACTTC.

The V call is TRBV2, the J call TRBJ2-6; 8 nucleotides agree with TRBD1. Germline loops: CDR1 SNHLY, CDR2 FYNNEI. With V trimmed by 10 bases and J by 1 base, 12 bases remained unmatched. The CDR3 is 17 amino acids. The CDR3 is CANAPGQGISGANVLTF. CDR3 coding DNA: TGTGCCAACGCCCCCGGACAGGGAATATCTGGGGCCAACGTCCTGACTTTC.

The sample holds one count of this clone. V usage is TRBV2 and J usage is TRBJ2-7, with D maybe TRBD1 (5 bases). Per the germline V gene, CDR1 is SNHLY and CDR2 is FYNNEI. Trimming removed 4 bases at V and 7 bases at J, with 17 bases between. The CDR3 has 14 amino acids. For the CDR3, the DNA is TGTGCCAGCAGTGGTTCAGGGAACAGATTAGAGCAGTACTTC. It translates to CASSGSGNRLEQYF.

The V gene is TRBV12-2, the J gene TRBJ2-3; the table's D call of TRBD2 was not tested on the DNA. TRBV12-2 is shown as a pseudogene. The CDR3 spans 22 residues. CDR3 DNA: TGTGCAAGTCGCTTATGCATTGCAGGCGGAATTACTAGCGATAGTAGGACAGATACGCAGTATTTT. Its protein is CASRLCIAGGITSDSRTDTQYF.

The chain links TRBV7-6 to TRBJ2-1; 7 positions match TRBD2. After removal of 1 base from V and 3 bases from J, the junction contained 0 bases not matched to a gene. The CDR3 extends over 14 amino acids. The germline V gene has CDR1 SGHVS and CDR2 FNYEAQ. The DNA for the CDR3 is TGTGCCAGCAGCTTAGGGGAGGGCTACAATGAGCAGTTCTTC. Its translation is CASSLGEGYNEQFF.

The chain combines TRBV5-8 with TRBJ1-4; D is unclear. This CDR3 region has 14 residues. Trimming removed 4 bases at V and 7 bases at J, with 14 bases between. The germline V gene encodes CDR1 SGHTS and CDR2 YDEGEE. CDR3 DNA: TGTGCCAGCAGCCCCCTAAGGGTAGCTGAAAAACTGTTTTTT. It is translated as CASSPLRVAEKLFF.

The chain joins TRBV6-4 to TRBJ2-1; 7 nucleotides line up with TRBD2. Trimming cost V 5 bases and J 7 bases; bases outside gene matches: 8. The CDR3 has 14 residues. Germline V CDR1 and CDR2: MRHNA, SNTAGT. The CDR3 reads CASSRNGRSNEQFF. CDR3 nucleotides: TGTGCCAGCAGTAGGAACGGGAGGAGTAATGAGCAGTTCTTC.

This CDR3 is CSVGRVQDTQYF. In DNA, the CDR3 is TGCAGCGTTGGGAGGGTTCAGGATACGCAGTATTTT. The chain carries TRBV29-1 and TRBJ2-3; D might be TRBD2 (6 bases). Trimming left V 4 bases short and J 6 bases short, with 11 bases between. The germline V gene encodes CDR1 SQVTM and CDR2 ANQGSEA. The CDR3 consists of 12 residues.

The V call is TRBV2, the J call TRBJ2-7, with a possible D match to TRBD2 (5 bases). V was shortened by 8 bases and J by 2 bases, with 13 bases between the two germline ends. The V gene's germline CDR1 is SNHLY and CDR2 FYNNEI. The CDR3 is made up of 13 amino acids. The CDR3 nucleotides are TGTGCCAGCGGGAGACACGGTGCCTACGAGCAGTACTTC. Translated: CASGRHGAYEQYF.

This clone was observed a few times. The chain has TRBV6-6 and TRBJ1-1, with TRBD1 matching over 8 bases. The CDR3 loop spans 13 amino acids. Germline V gives CDR1 MNHNY, CDR2 SVGAGI (reference sequence). Unmatched junction bases numbered 4, after V lost 6 bases and J lost 4 bases. The CDR3 sequence: CASRTTGGTEAFF. DNA of the CDR3: TGTGCCAGCAGAACTACAGGGGGCACTGAAGCTTTCTTT.

This chain joins TRBV7-3 and TRBJ2-2; 8 bases map to TRBD2. The CDR3 sequence is 15 residues long. Losses at the gene ends were 2 bases for V and 4 bases for J; bases not matched to a gene: 3. The germline gives CDR1 SGHTA, CDR2 FQGTGA. Here the CDR3 DNA reads TGTGCCAGCAGCTTAGGACTAGCCCGCACCGGGGAGCTGTTTTTT. As protein: CASSLGLARTGELFF.

The chain links TRBV7-9 to TRBJ2-3; D gene ambiguous. The CDR3 sequence is 16 residues long. V gave up 4 bases and J gave up 2 bases, with 16 bases separating them. CDR1 SEHNR and CDR2 FQNEAQ come from the germline V gene (reference sequence). CDR3 sequence: CASSSYPLVSTDTQYF. CDR3 DNA sequence: TGTGCCAGCAGCTCTTATCCTCTGGTATCCACAGATACGCAGTATTTT. The whole variable domain, remainder taken from reference TRBV7-9 and TRBJ2-3, is DTGVSQNPRHKITKRGQNVTFRCDPISEHNRLYWYRQTLGQGPEFLTYFQNEAQLEKSRLLSDRFSAERPKGSFSTLEIQRTEQGDSAMYLCASSSYPLVSTDTQYFGPGTRLTVL.

The chain has TRBV30 and TRBJ1-6, with 7 bases that match TRBD1. The germline gives CDR1 GTSNPN, CDR2 SVGIG (reference sequence). The ends lost 4 bases at V and 1 base at J; junction bases unmatched: 7. CDR3 length: 16 amino acids. The CDR3 DNA sequence: TGTGCCTGGACTACAGGGGATAGGTCCTATAATTCACCCCTCCACTTT. Its translation is CAWTTGDRSYNSPLHF.

CDR3 residues: CASSLGVLGGRMYEQYF. Here the CDR3 DNA reads TGTGCCAGCAGTTTGGGTGTCTTGGGCGGGAGGATGTACGAGCAGTACTTC. V and J are TRBV27 and TRBJ2-7; 8 positions match TRBD2. With 3 bases clipped from V and 4 bases from J, the junction kept 14 bases outside the gene matches. Germline V gene data show CDR1 as MNHEY and CDR2 as SMNVEV (reference sequence). This CDR3 has 17 residues.

The V and J genes are TRBV6-5 and TRBJ1-1, with 9 bases fitting TRBD1. This CDR3 contains 15 residues. CDR1 is MNHEY, CDR2 SVGAGI, per germline. V was pared by 6 bases and J by 1 base, with 6 bases of the junction left unmatched. The CDR3 sequence is CASRLLDRGNTEAFF. DNA of the CDR3: TGTGCCAGCAGATTGTTGGACAGGGGGAACACTGAAGCTTTCTTT.

The rearrangement joins TRBV19 to TRBJ1-1; D is possibly TRBD1 (6 bases). The CDR3 totals 14 residues. Trimming removed 5 bases from V and 2 bases from J, with 12 bases in between. CDR1 LNHDA and CDR2 SQIVND come from the germline V gene (reference sequence). The CDR3 DNA follows: TGTGCCAGTAGTGTCAGGGGCGTAAACACTGAAGCTTTCTTT. Protein: CASSVRGVNTEAFF.

The chain has TRBV7-6 and TRBJ2-7, with 9 nucleotides matching TRBD2. V lost 2 bases and J lost 6; bases outside the gene matches: 8. Germline V gene data show CDR1 as SGHVS and CDR2 as FNYEAQ. This CDR3 has 15 residues. Here the CDR3 DNA reads TGTGCCAGCAGCTTACTTTTAGCGGGAGAGGGCGAGCAGTACTTC. This gives the protein CASSLLLAGEGEQYF.

This chain links TRBV30 with TRBJ1-2, with 7 positions matching TRBD1. There are 12 residues in the CDR3. CDR1 and CDR2 from the germline V gene are GTSNPN and SVGIG (reference sequence). The trim removed 4 bases at V and 2 bases at J, leaving 1 base unmatched. CDR3 coding DNA: TGTGCCTGGAACAGGGGCAACTATGGCTACACCTTC. This encodes CAWNRGNYGYTF.

This chain uses TRBV5-1 with TRBJ1-3; no clear D gene. Deletions cut 4 bases from V and 0 bases from J, with 11 bases between. Germline CDR1 and CDR2: SGHRS and YFSETQ. This CDR3 comprises 15 residues. The CDR3 protein is CASSEYSISGNTIYF. Written as DNA, the CDR3 is TGCGCCAGCAGCGAGTACAGCATCTCTGGAAACACCATATATTTT.